The present TCR beta chain was sequenced within a study of T cell repertoires in cytomegalovirus infection. The wider study: HLA-C-restricted CMV epitopes, recently identified, and well-studied HLA-B-restricted ones were used by the study. Both CMV infection and a matching HLA type were indicated by public TCR beta signatures.

With regard to this clonotype: Its antigen remains unknown.

In TCRdb, the reads were re-called with MiXCR into one record per CDR3 protein. This sample yields fewer than 1,000,000 distinct CDR3 sequences, of which roughly a third are seen a single time; 13% belongs to the top ten. General study findings and limits: It was HLA-C-restricted CMV-specific TCR beta clonotypes that dominated the response ex vivo.

In germline, CDR1 is SQVTM, CDR2 ANQGSEA. Trimming removed 4 bases at V and 2 bases at J, with 8 bases between. The CDR3 is 12 amino acids. The J gene is TRBJ1-1, the V gene TRBV29-1, with a possible D match to TRBD1 (6 bases). The sequenced sample was cultured CD8+ T cells from PBMCs, obtained from culture after CMV antigen stimulation. The clonotype originates from a human donor in good health (CMV status not recorded). Some clones in this sample may be carry-over from other donors' samples. Written as DNA, the CDR3 is TGCAGCGTTGGACAGGATAACACTGAAGCTTTCTTT. As protein: CSVGQDNTEAFF.